The present TCR beta chain was sequenced within a study of shared clonotypes between healthy human individuals (dated by TCRdb to about 2020). General notes on the study: The cohort comprised a couple of women and a few men aged 18 to 49 years. Libraries were prepared and TCR repertoires were sequenced by different laboratories using diverse techniques, in order to increase sequencing depth and limit assay-specific biases. For each donor, three plates each were used for CD4 naive and CD4 memory, two plates were used for CD8 naive, and one plate was used for CD8 memory. Per donor, leukapheresis produced somewhere between about 0.94 and 8.9 billion PBMCs. The study deeply sequenced blood TCR repertoires of about 5 healthy adults to estimate repertoire size and the extent of clonotype sharing between individuals. Study-level results and caveats: Naive subsets generally had larger estimated clonotype richness than memory subsets did. Pairwise subsampling led to the expectation that sequencing depth would affect the degree of clonotype sharing among donors. The genetic and exposure-history diversity represented was limited by the small number of donors. Only blood was sampled, and tissue TCR repertoires likely differ from those in blood. Across a few donors, approximately 5% of naive CD4, approximately 3.5% of naive CD8, 2.3% of memory CD4, and 0.4% of memory CD8 clonotypes were shared. Higher generation probabilities were observed for clonotypes shared by all four sorted-subset donors than for non-shared clonotypes. Incomplete sequencing was indicated by rarefaction of sorted-subset datasets, despite the large sequencing depth.

For the CD8 naive samples, CD45RO-negative cells were positively selected for CCR7, yielding a CD45RA+CCR7+ population from which TemRA cells were excluded. The donors were healthy, HIV-negative adults who had no recently reported acute infections or vaccinations. Every donor was a Caucasian adult living in Nashville, Tennessee, USA. Blood was obtained by leukapheresis, after which PBMCs were separated by Ficoll-Histopaque density gradient centrifugation and cryopreserved in liquid nitrogen vapor phase. Analytical flow cytometry was used to check the purity and quantity of every magnetically sorted T cell population. Each sorted fraction had its genomic DNA isolated and then quantified by UV absorbance on a Nanodrop 2000c. Using the deep immunoSEQ assay, TCR CDR3 regions were amplified from genomic DNA by multiplex PCR. Extracted genomic DNA from each cell subset was spread evenly across all wells of several immunoSEQ 96-well plates, with each plate serving as a replicate. For sorted subsets, roughly 190 ng of genomic DNA, equivalent to around 31,000 T cell genomes, went into each replicate PCR. The purified libraries were quantified using a Qubit 3.0 fluorometer, sized with a Bioanalyzer 2100, and then quantified again using the KAPA Library Quantification kit. A separate single-read 150-cycle Illumina NextSeq 550 flow cell was used to sequence each immunoSEQ 96-well plate. The authors' analysis ran thus. Because only junctional sequences without quality scores were contained in the immunoSEQ output, filtering matching that applied to full-length reads could not be performed. To assign V/J genes and CDR3, sequences were annotated against IMGT germline references using PyIR, a Python wrapper for IgBLAST v1.9. Reads with weak V/J assignments (E-value above 1e-6), missing CDR3, stop codons, out-of-frame junctions, or ambiguous translated residues were removed. V3J clonotypes were defined by identical inferred V gene, J gene, and CDR3 amino acid sequence. Percentage overlap between repertoires was computed as shared unique clonotypes divided by the size of the smaller repertoire. Richness of each repertoire was evaluated using RTK rarefaction, the Chao1 estimator, and Recon v2.1 estimates of unobserved clonotypes. Generation probabilities were computed with OLGA for all TCRbeta clonotypes obtained by the gDNA method from four donors. TCRdb took over this immuneACCESS table, retaining in-frame rearrangements with V and J assigned. Such tables are incomplete; in checked studies, under half of the missing clones stem from an unresolved V gene, and the remainder is unexplained. V, J and clone size are taken as reported in that table, and D and trimming were inferred from the DNA itself. The sample profile shows 1.5 million to 2.5 million clones; over 85% of them were found once. Less than 1.5% of the sample is in the top ten clones.

Concerning this clone itself: The antigen this receptor binds is unknown. Base qualities were left out, and no much larger clone turns up one base away.

Specimen: naive CD8+ T cells sorted from blood. The cell subset or site label for this specimen denotes: CD45RA+CCR7+. This clonotype was sampled from a man younger than 35 in good health.

The base sequence is TGCGCCAGCAGCCAAGGGATTAGCGGGAGTCGAGAGACCCAGTACTTC. Its amino acids are CASSQGISGSRETQYF. In this chain, TRBV4-3 is recombined with TRBJ2-5, and TRBD2 aligns with 9 junction nucleotides. The germline V gene encodes CDR1 LGHNA and CDR2 YSLEER. The CDR3, cysteine through phenylalanine, is 16 amino acids long. Only the CDR3 portion is preserved as DNA: 48 bases, with reading frame beginning at the first base. Trimmed from V: 1 base; trimmed from J: 4 bases; junction bases lacking a gene match: 7.